This entry features one TCR beta chain sequence. Its antigen remains unknown. The entry originates in a study of shared clonotypes between healthy human individuals. Regarding the study as a whole: An effect of sequencing depth on clonotype sharing among donors was expected.

Unsorted PBMC samples were amplified in replicate PCRs containing roughly 300 ng DNA, about 28,000 T cell genomes. As originally analysed: Filtering differed since immunoSEQ provided only junctions, with no quality scores. This table comes from immunoSEQ multiplex PCR, and its TCRdb copy is limited to in-frame clones, with some not included. V and J calls and clone size are as listed in that table; D and trimming were resolved from the DNA. The sample lists about 470,000 clones; roughly three quarters were seen once. Each of the donors was a healthy adult who was HIV-negative and had not had a recent acute infection or vaccination. This receptor was identified in a middle-aged woman in good health. Some clones in this sample may be carry-over from other donors' samples. Sequenced: PBMCs.

CDR3 in DNA: TGTGCCAGCAGTGCGGGACAGAATGAAAACATTCAGTACTTC. Translating it yields CASSAGQNENIQYF. The chain combines TRBV6-1 with TRBJ2-4; 7 bases line up with TRBD1. Per the germline V gene, CDR1 is MNHNS and CDR2 is SASEGT. CDR3 length equals 14 residues. The J segment lost 5 bases and the V segment lost 4 bases, leaving 5 bases of the junction unmatched.